This T cell receptor beta chain comes out of a study of blood T cell repertoires in COVID-19. The overall study: From T cells, B-cell-depleted T cells, or PBMCs came the material, which was cDNA or gDNA.

The CDR3 extends over 16 amino acids. The trim removed 8 bases at V and 2 bases at J, leaving 14 bases unmatched. Germline V CDR1 and CDR2: SNHLY, FYNNEI. Under the authors' procedure: Amplification of reference gene primers was used by the study to estimate nucleated cell counts. Measured with immunoSEQ multiplex PCR; TCRdb has only the in-frame clones, and not every one. That table supplies the V and J calls and clone size; D and trimming were determined from the DNA. Among fewer than 95,000 clones listed, roughly 87% were seen once. This clonotype was sampled from a middle-aged man with acute or convalescent COVID-19. This chain links TRBV2 with TRBJ2-7; 8 bases line up with TRBD2. Sequenced input: peripheral blood. CDR3 nucleotides: TGTGCCAGCGGCCTACCGGCGGGGGGTAAACCCTACGAGCAGTACGTC. Protein: CASGLPAGGKPYEQYV.